The 21 T cell receptor beta chains below come from one sample, sequenced in a study of somatic mutations in cytotoxic T cells in rheumatoid arthritis. Profiled with immunoSEQ multiplex PCR; TCRdb holds only in-frame clones, not every one. Altogether roughly 14,000 clones are present, roughly 73% being singletons, with the ten largest covering approximately 16%. Material: CD8+ T cells sorted from blood. The receptors here all came from an adult with rheumatoid arthritis.

This chain links TRBV13 with TRBJ1-3; D perhaps matches TRBD1 (5 bases). The germline V gene encodes CDR1 PRHDT and CDR2 FYEKMQ (reference sequence). V shed 3 bases and J shed 7 bases, with 16 bases lying between them. CDR3 length equals 15 residues. CDR3 residues: CASSFQGRGWNTIYF. The CDR3 nucleotides are TGTGCCAGCAGCTTCCAGGGCCGGGGGTGGAACACCATATATTTT.

The chain recombines TRBV6-4 with TRBJ1-3; no reliable D call. V shed 7 bases and J shed 2 bases, with 24 bases lying between them. The germline V gene has CDR1 MRHNA and CDR2 SNTAGT. The CDR3 contains 18 residues. As DNA, the CDR3 is TGTGCCAGCATGGTCCCAGGAGGAACCCTGCCCCCTGGAAACACCATATATTTT. Its translation is CASMVPGGTLPPGNTIYF.

The V call is TRBV2, the J call TRBJ1-4, with TRBD1 matching over 7 bases. The junction had 1 base not matched to a gene; V was cut back by 0 bases and J by 0 bases. This CDR3 region has 16 residues. The germline gives CDR1 SNHLY, CDR2 FYNNEI. The CDR3 region is CASSEAGTATNEKLFF. The CDR3 DNA sequence: TGTGCCAGCAGTGAAGCGGGGACAGCAACTAATGAAAAACTGTTTTTT.

V is TRBV5-4 and J is TRBJ1-2; D unclear. Germline V gene sequence: CDR1 SGHNT, CDR2 YYREEE (reference sequence). Trimming took 0 bases from V and 6 from J, leaving 12 bases between them. This CDR3 has 14 amino acids. The CDR3 bases are TGTGCCAGCAGCTTGGGGTCGGGGATGGATGGCTACACCTTC. Translating it yields CASSLGSGMDGYTF.

V is TRBV11-3 and J is TRBJ2-2, with D uncertain. Trimming removed 5 bases from V and 6 bases from J, with 7 bases in between. This CDR3 comprises 12 residues. Germline V gene lookup returns CDR1 SGHNT and CDR2 YENEEA. The CDR3 nucleotides are TGTGCCAGCAGCGATCTTGCCGGGGAGCTGTTTTTT. It specifies CASSDLAGELFF.

By sample share, this clone is medium-sized. The genes are TRBV7-8 and TRBJ2-1, with a possible D match to TRBD1 (6 bases). Germline CDR1 is SGHVS and CDR2 is FQNEAQ. This CDR3 is built from 16 residues. Trimming left V 2 bases short and J 5 bases short, with 16 bases between. CDR3 amino acids: CASSLISGTKNNEQFF. In nucleotides, the CDR3 is TGTGCCAGCAGCTTAATATCTGGGACAAAGAACAATGAGCAGTTCTTC.

This sequence joins TRBV6-5 and TRBJ2-5, with D perhaps matching TRBD1 (5 bases). Germline V gene lookup returns CDR1 MNHEY and CDR2 SVGAGI. Trimming took off 5 bases at V and 1 base at J, with 14 bases between the two ends. The CDR3 is 15 amino acids. This chain's CDR3 is CASSRGWAAQETQYF. The CDR3 DNA sequence: TGTGCCAGCAGTAGGGGATGGGCAGCCCAAGAGACCCAGTACTTC.

The rearrangement uses TRBV29-1 and TRBJ2-3; TRBD1 matches at 7 bases. The CDR3 consists of 14 residues. Germline CDR1 is SQVTM and CDR2 is ANQGSEA. The ends lost 5 bases at V and 5 bases at J; junction bases unmatched: 10. CDR3 sequence (DNA): TGCAGCGTTATATTACAGGGGCAGGGAGATACGCAGTATTTT. Protein: CSVILQGQGDTQYF.

As DNA, the CDR3 is TGTGCCAGCAGCTTAACGGACAGGGGTTACACTGAAGCTTTCTTT. The encoded protein is CASSLTDRGYTEAFF. V is TRBV7-6 and J is TRBJ1-1, with 9 positions matching TRBD1. The germline V gene has CDR1 SGHVS and CDR2 FNYEAQ. The CDR3 is 15 residues long. Unmatched junction bases numbered 4, after V lost 2 bases and J lost 3 bases.

V is TRBV7-9 and J is TRBJ2-5; D is undetermined. Trimming took off 4 bases at V and 4 bases at J, with 10 bases between the two ends. Germline V gene lookup returns CDR1 SEHNR and CDR2 FQNEAQ (reference sequence). The CDR3 contains 13 residues. CDR3 loop: CASSSWEVETQYF. DNA for the CDR3: TGTGCCAGCAGCTCGTGGGAAGTAGAGACCCAGTACTTC. Together with reference TRBV7-9 and TRBJ2-5, the CDR3 gives the full variable domain: DTGVSQNPRHKITKRGQNVTFRCDPISEHNRLYWYRQTLGQGPEFLTYFQNEAQLEKSRLLSDRFSAERPKGSFSTLEIQRTEQGDSAMYLCASSSWEVETQYFGPGTRLLVL.

This chain joins TRBV27 and TRBJ2-2, with D unresolved. CDR3 length: 15 amino acids. Germline V lookup: CDR1 MNHEY, CDR2 SMNVEV (reference sequence). The germline V and J ends were trimmed by 3 bases and 0 bases, with 8 bases remaining between them. The DNA of the CDR3 is TGTGCCAGCAGTTTGACAACCGCGAACACCGGGGAGCTGTTTTTT. Amino acids: CASSLTTANTGELFF.

The chain couples TRBV5-6 to TRBJ2-3; D unclear. The V end was cut by 3 bases, the J end by 3 bases, with 5 bases between. This CDR3 spans 12 amino acids. Per germline, CDR1 SGHDT and CDR2 YYEEEE. The CDR3 protein is CASSSRTDTQYF. The DNA of the CDR3 is TGTGCCAGCAGCTCTAGAACAGATACGCAGTATTTT.

The gene calls are TRBV4-1 and TRBJ1-1, with TRBD1 matching over 10 bases. With V trimmed by 3 bases and J by 1 base, 8 bases remained unmatched. This CDR3 has 17 amino acids. Germline values: CDR1 MGHRA, CDR2 YSYEKL. CDR3 nucleotides: TGCGCCAGCAGCCATAAAGAGACAGGGGGCGAGAACACTGAAGCTTTCTTT. Encoded protein: CASSHKETGGENTEAFF.

To note about this clone: In the same sample, other DNA sequences code for this CDR3. The chain combines TRBV14 with TRBJ1-2; D uncertain. CDR1 and CDR2 from the germline V gene are SGHDN and FVKESK. CDR3 length: 12 residues. V lost 0 bases and J 8 bases, leaving 7 bases between the germline ends. The CDR3 region has the DNA TGTGCCAGCAGCCAAGATCGTAGGGGCTACACCTTC. Residues: CASSQDRRGYTF.

This clone was detected only a few times. V usage is TRBV2 and J usage is TRBJ2-7, with unresolved D. Germline values: CDR1 SNHLY, CDR2 FYNNEI. This CDR3 region has 10 residues. The V end lost 6 bases, the J end lost 4 bases, and 4 bases lay between the germline ends. CDR3: CASRAYEQYF. The DNA of the CDR3 is TGTGCCAGCAGGGCTTACGAGCAGTACTTC. Drawing the rest from reference TRBV2 and TRBJ2-7, the complete variable domain is EPEVTQTPSHQVTQMGQEVILRCVPISNHLYFYWYRQILGQKVEFLVSFYNNEISEKSEIFDDQFSVERPDGSNFTLKIRSTKLEDSAMYFCASRAYEQYFGPGTRLTVT.

This clone appeared a single time. The chain joins TRBV15 to TRBJ2-3; D is unclear. This CDR3 is 14 amino acids long. CDR1 and CDR2 from the germline V gene are LNHNV and YYDKDF (reference sequence). V was shortened by 4 bases and J by 4 bases, with 12 bases between the two germline ends. The CDR3 nucleotides are TGTGCCACCAGCATCGAGCGTATGGCAGATACGCAGTATTTT. Residues: CATSIERMADTQYF.

This chain connects TRBV6-5 to TRBJ1-5; D is uncertain. The CDR3 contains 13 residues. Trimming pared 5 bases from V and 0 bases from J, leaving 5 bases between. Germline V gives CDR1 MNHEY, CDR2 SVGAGI. CDR3 coding DNA: TGTGCCAGCAGTCCTAATAGCAATCAGCCCCAGCATTTT. This encodes CASSPNSNQPQHF.

There are a few counts of this clone. The chain links TRBV5-1 to TRBJ2-7; possibly TRBD2 for D (6 bases). V lost 0 bases, J lost 1 base, and 14 bases lay in between. Germline V gene sequence: CDR1 SGHRS, CDR2 YFSETQ. The CDR3 length is 16 residues. DNA for the CDR3: TGCGCCAGCAGCTTGGCCGGGGGTACCCTTTCCTACGAGCAGTACTTC. This encodes CASSLAGGTLSYEQYF.

The V call is TRBV4-1, the J call TRBJ2-1, with D perhaps TRBD2 (6 bases). CDR1 is MGHRA and CDR2 is YSYEKL in the germline V gene. V lost 0 bases and J 2 bases, leaving 8 bases between the germline ends. This CDR3 spans 15 amino acids. The chain's CDR3 is CASSQDGGTYNEQFF. For the CDR3, the DNA is TGCGCCAGCAGCCAAGATGGGGGGACCTACAATGAGCAGTTCTTC.

This clone has just one count. This sequence joins TRBV6-1 and TRBJ1-5; possible D gene TRBD1, 5 bases. Trimming pared 1 base from V and 0 bases from J, leaving 19 bases between. This CDR3 is 19 amino acids long. The germline CDR1 and CDR2 sequences are MNHNS and SASEGT. DNA for the CDR3: TGTGCCAGCAGTGAAGGGGGGATAGACAGCTACCATAGCAATCAGCCCCAGCATTTT. It specifies CASSEGGIDSYHSNQPQHF.

The J gene is TRBJ2-1, the V gene TRBV13; D may be TRBD2 (6 bases). The germline gives CDR1 PRHDT, CDR2 FYEKMQ (reference sequence). Trimming shortened V by 5 bases and J by 5 bases, and 16 bases separated the two germline ends. The CDR3 covers 15 residues. This chain's CDR3 is CASSQPGLKHNEQFF. The CDR3, as DNA: TGTGCCAGCAGCCAGCCGGGACTGAAGCACAATGAGCAGTTCTTC.